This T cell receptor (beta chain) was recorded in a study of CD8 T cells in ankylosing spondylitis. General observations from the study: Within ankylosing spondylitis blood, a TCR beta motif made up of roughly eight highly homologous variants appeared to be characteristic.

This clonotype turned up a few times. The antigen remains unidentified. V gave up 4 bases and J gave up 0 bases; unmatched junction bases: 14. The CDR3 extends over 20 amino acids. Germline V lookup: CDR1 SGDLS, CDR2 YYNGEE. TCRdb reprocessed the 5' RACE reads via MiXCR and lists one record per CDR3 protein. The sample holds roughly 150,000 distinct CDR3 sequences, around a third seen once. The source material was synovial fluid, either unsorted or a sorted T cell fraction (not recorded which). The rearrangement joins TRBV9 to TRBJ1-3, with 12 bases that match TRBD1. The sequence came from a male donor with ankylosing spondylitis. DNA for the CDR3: TGTGCCAGCAGCACTCCACCGGGACAGGGGGCTCGCCACTCTGGAAACACCATATATTTT. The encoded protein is CASSTPPGQGARHSGNTIYF.